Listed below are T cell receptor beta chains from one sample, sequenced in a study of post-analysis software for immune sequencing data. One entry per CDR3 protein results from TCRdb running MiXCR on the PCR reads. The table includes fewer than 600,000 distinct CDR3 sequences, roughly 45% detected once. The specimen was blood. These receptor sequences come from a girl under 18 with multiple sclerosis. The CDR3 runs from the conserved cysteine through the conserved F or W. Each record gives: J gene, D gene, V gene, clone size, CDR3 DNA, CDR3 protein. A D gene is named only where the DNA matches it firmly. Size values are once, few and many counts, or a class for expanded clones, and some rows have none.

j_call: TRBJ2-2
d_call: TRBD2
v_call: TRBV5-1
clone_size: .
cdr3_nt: TGCGCCAGCAGCTTGGTGCGGGGGGACCCGAACACCGGGGAGCTGTTTTTT
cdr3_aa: CASSLVRGDPNTGELFF

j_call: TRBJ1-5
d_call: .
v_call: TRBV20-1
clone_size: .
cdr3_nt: TGCAGTGCTAGTGTGTCTTTGCAGGGCCATCAGCCCCAGCATTTT
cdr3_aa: CSASVSLQGHQPQHF

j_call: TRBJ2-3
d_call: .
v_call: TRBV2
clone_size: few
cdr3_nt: TGTGCCAGCAGTCCCCGCGGAAGCTATAGCACAGATACGCAGTATTTT
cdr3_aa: CASSPRGSYSTDTQYF

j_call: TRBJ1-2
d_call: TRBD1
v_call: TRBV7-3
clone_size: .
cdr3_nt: TGTGCCAGCAGCTCGGGACAGGGTCACTATGGCTACACCTTC
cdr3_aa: CASSSGQGHYGYTF

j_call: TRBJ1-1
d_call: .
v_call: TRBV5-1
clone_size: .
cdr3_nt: TGCGCCAGCAGCTTAAGCGCGATGAACACTGAAGCTTTCTTT
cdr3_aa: CASSLSAMNTEAFF

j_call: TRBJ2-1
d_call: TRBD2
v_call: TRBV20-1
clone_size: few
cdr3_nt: TGCAGTGCTGCCCCTAGGGTAGCGGGAGCACAATGGGAGCAGTTCTTC
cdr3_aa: CSAAPRVAGAQWEQFF

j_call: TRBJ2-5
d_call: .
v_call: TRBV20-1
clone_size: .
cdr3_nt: TGCAGCCTTCGACTAGTGGGAGGATGGGAGACAGAGACCCAGTACTTC
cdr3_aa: CSLRLVGGWETETQYF

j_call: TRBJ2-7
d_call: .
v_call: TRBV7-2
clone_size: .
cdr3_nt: TGTGCCAGCAGCCCAGGACGGGGTAACGAGCAGTACTTC
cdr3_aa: CASSPGRGNEQYF

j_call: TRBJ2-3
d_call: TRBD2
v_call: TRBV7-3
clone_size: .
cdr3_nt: TGTGCCAGCAGCTTAGGGATAGCGGGAGGTAGCACAGATACGCAGTATTTT
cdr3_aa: CASSLGIAGGSTDTQYF

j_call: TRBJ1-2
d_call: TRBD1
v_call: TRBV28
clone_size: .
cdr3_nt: TGTGCCAGCAGTTTCGGGGCGACAGGGAACTATGGCTACACCTTC
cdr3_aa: CASSFGATGNYGYTF

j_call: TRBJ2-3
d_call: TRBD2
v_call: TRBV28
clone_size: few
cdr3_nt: TGTGCCAGCAGCTTGGGGGGGACCGGGTCAGATACGCAGTATTTT
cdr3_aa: CASSLGGTGSDTQYF

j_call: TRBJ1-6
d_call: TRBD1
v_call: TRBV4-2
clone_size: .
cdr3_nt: TGTGCCAGCAGCCAAGCCGGGGACAGGGGAGACTCACCCCTCCACTTT
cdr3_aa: CASSQAGDRGDSPLHF

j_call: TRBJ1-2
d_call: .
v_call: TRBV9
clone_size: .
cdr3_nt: TGTGCCAGCAGCCCGCAGAATACCGATGCTTATGGCTACACCTTC
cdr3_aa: CASSPQNTDAYGYTF

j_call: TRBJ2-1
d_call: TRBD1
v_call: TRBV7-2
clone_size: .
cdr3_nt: TGTGCCAGCAGCTACCAGGGGGCTGACAATGAGCAGTTCTTC
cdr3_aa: CASSYQGADNEQFF

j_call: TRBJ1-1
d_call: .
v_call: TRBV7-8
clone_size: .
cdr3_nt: TGTGCCAGCAGCTTATATAACCGGCGGGGCAGCCCTGTGAACACTGAAGCTTTCTTT
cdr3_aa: CASSLYNRRGSPVNTEAFF

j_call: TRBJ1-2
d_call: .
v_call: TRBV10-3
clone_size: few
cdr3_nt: TGTGCCATCAGCTCACTACTAGATAACTATGGCTACACCTTC
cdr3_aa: CAISSLLDNYGYTF

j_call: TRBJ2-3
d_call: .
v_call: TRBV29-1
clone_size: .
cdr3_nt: TGCAGCGTTGTTTTAAGCGGAGGGGTGGATACGCAGTATTTT
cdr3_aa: CSVVLSGGVDTQYF

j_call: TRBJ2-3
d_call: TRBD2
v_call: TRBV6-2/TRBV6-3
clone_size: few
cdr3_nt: TGTGCCAGCAACGGACTAGCGGAAAGGGCAGATACGCAGTATTTT
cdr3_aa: CASNGLAERADTQYF

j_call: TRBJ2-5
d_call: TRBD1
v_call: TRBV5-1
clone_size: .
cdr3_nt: TGCGCCAGCGGGGGTCTCGCAGGGGGCGTTCAGACCCAGTACTTC
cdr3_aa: CASGGLAGGVQTQYF

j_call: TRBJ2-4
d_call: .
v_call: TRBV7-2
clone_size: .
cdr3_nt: TGTGCCAGCAGCCCCGAGAAGTACCTGGAGCAGTACTTC
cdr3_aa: CASSPEKYLEQYF

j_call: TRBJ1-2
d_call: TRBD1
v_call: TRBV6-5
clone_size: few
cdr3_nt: TGTGCCAGCAGTCAGCGGACAGGGGATGGCTACACCTTC
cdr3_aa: CASSQRTGDGYTF

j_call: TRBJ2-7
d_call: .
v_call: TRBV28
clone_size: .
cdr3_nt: TGTGCCAGCAGTAACGCCGTGGGGGAGCAGTACTTC
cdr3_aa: CASSNAVGEQYF

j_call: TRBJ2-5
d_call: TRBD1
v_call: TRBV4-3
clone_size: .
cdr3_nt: TGCGCCAGCAGCCAAGCCTTCGACAGGGCCGAGACCCAGTACTTC
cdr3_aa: CASSQAFDRAETQYF